This T cell receptor beta chain was sequenced during a study of T cells in Graves' hyperthyroidism and ophthalmopathy. Germline CDR1 and CDR2: MNHEY and SMNVEV (reference sequence). Trimming shortened V by 5 bases and J by 3 bases, and 10 bases separated the two germline ends. The CDR3 has 14 residues. The sample holds many counts of this clonotype. The antigen is undetermined. RNA transcripts provided the source from which TCR beta CDR3 regions were amplified. HTBI primers were employed in a first-round RT-PCR of the TCR CDR3. MiXCR was run by TCRdb on the multiplex PCR reads, yielding one entry per CDR3 protein. The table records around 610,000 distinct CDR3 sequences, over 12% of them present only once. Ophthalmopathy patients showed a Clinical Activity Score of at least 3, NOSPECS grade of at least 4 and duration under 3 months. Clinical symptoms, serum thyroxine and TRAb, thyroid ultrasound and orbital computed tomography were used for the diagnoses.

Points from the study as a whole: Model predictions of ophthalmopathy came a median approximately 6.2 months before onset. Through a model of 13 V-J features, ophthalmopathy was separated from stable hyperthyroidism.

This sequence was found in a middle-aged woman with Graves' ophthalmopathy. The specimen was blood. The chain links TRBV27 to TRBJ2-2; perhaps TRBD1 as D (5 bases). The CDR3 sequence is CASSQDIYTGELFF. The CDR3 nucleotides read TGTGCCAGCAGTCAGGACATATACACCGGGGAGCTGTTTTTT.